These 3 T cell receptor beta chains came from one sample sequenced in a study of blood T cell repertoires in COVID-19. Measured with immunoSEQ multiplex PCR; TCRdb has only the in-frame clones, and not every one. Here the sample spans about 79,000 clones, approximately 90% being singletons. The specimen was peripheral blood. These receptors all stem from a man aged 50-60 years with active COVID-19.

J is TRBJ2-1 and V is TRBV29-1; 10 nucleotides match TRBD1. V shed 7 bases, J shed 9 bases, and the junction held 21 bases outside the gene matches. The CDR3 totals 17 residues. Germline V gives CDR1 SQVTM, CDR2 ANQGSEA. In nucleotides, the CDR3 is TGCAGCGAGAGATCATATGGACAGGGGGTGAACGGGGGTGAGCAGTTCTTC. This codes for CSERSYGQGVNGGEQFF.

The chain uses TRBV6-6 and TRBJ1-6; TRBD1 is a possible D gene (6 bases). Germline CDR1 and CDR2: MNHNY and SVGAGI (reference sequence). Trimming left V 6 bases short and J 0 bases short, with 24 bases between. This CDR3 has 20 amino acids. CDR3 nucleotide sequence: TGTGCCAGCAGCACAAGGACAGCACTGAGCCGGATCTCCTATAATTCACCCCTCCACTTT. Its protein is CASSTRTALSRISYNSPLHF.

This clone has only a few counts. V is TRBV7-2 and J is TRBJ2-7; D is uncertain. CDR1 and CDR2 from the germline V gene are SGHTA and FQGNSA. Trimming pared 5 bases from V and 6 bases from J, leaving 8 bases between. The CDR3 is made up of 11 amino acids. DNA of the CDR3: TGTGCCAGCAGCCTCCTCCTCGAGCAGTACTTC. It is translated as CASSLLLEQYF.